A single sample is the source of the 22 T cell receptor beta chains below, sequenced in a study of cytomegalovirus exposure and HLA in healthy donors. PCR involved 60 Vbeta and 13 Jbeta primers. TCRdb keeps only in-frame clones here, not all; method: immunoSEQ multiplex PCR. The sample has some 87,000 clones; more than 60% are singletons. Sequencing was carried out using PBMCs. These receptor sequences come from a man over 45 in good health and CMV-seropositive.

The chain couples TRBV7-2 to TRBJ2-3; 9 bases match TRBD2. The CDR3 has 16 amino acids. The ends lost 0 bases at V and 8 bases at J; junction bases unmatched: 9. Per germline, CDR1 SGHTA and CDR2 FQGNSA. The CDR3 sequence is CASSLAGGGAGSTQYF. The CDR3 nucleotides are TGTGCCAGCAGCTTAGCGGGCGGGGGGGCTGGGAGTACGCAGTATTTT.

In regard to this clone: At one of its ends the junction is not consistent with the germline gene, which may arise from a read error. V is TRBV7-2 and J is TRBJ1-2, with TRBD1 matching 7 bases. The CDR3 sequence is 13 residues long. Germline V gives CDR1 SGHTA, CDR2 FQGNSA. DNA for the CDR3: TGTGCCAGCAGTTGGGGACAGACCTATGGCTACCCCTTC. It codes for CASSWGQTYGYPF.

This clone was seen only once. This sequence joins TRBV7-2 and TRBJ1-2; perhaps TRBD1 as D (5 bases). The CDR3 covers 15 residues. Germline lookup yields CDR1 SGHTA and CDR2 FQGNSA. Trimming stripped 1 base from V and 7 bases from J, with 16 bases between. The CDR3 nucleotides are TGTGCCAGCAGCTTAGGGCGACAGAATTCAGGTGGCTACACCTTC. As protein: CASSLGRQNSGGYTF.

The chain recombines TRBV2 with TRBJ2-1; D is possibly TRBD1 (7 bases). Germline CDR1 is SNHLY and CDR2 is FYNNEI. The length of the CDR3 is 14 residues. Trimming cost V 6 bases and J 8 bases, with 17 bases left between them. In DNA, the CDR3 is TGTGCCAGCAGGCAAGGGGGCGGGGACGATGAGCAGTTCTTC. Its protein product is CASRQGGGDDEQFF.

CDR3 nucleotide sequence: TGTGCCATCGGTCCCTTGAGCTCCTACAATGAGCAGTTCTTC. Translation gives CAIGPLSSYNEQFF. J is TRBJ2-1 and V is TRBV7-9; D call uncertain. From germline, CDR1 is SEHNR and CDR2 FQNEAQ (reference sequence). V gave up 10 bases and J gave up 0 bases, with 13 bases separating them. CDR3 length equals 14 residues.

V and J are TRBV28 and TRBJ1-1; D perhaps matches TRBD1 (5 bases). The ends were cut back, 2 bases at V and 8 bases at J, with 9 bases in the middle. Germline V gene data show CDR1 as MDHEN and CDR2 as SYDVKM. The CDR3 consists of 12 residues. The CDR3 is CASSLVRAEAFF. CDR3 DNA: TGTGCCAGCAGTTTAGTCAGGGCGGAAGCTTTCTTT.

The chain links TRBV7-6 to TRBJ2-3, with 7 nucleotides matching TRBD2. V was pared by 5 bases and J by 1 base, with 12 bases of the junction left unmatched. The CDR3 is made up of 17 amino acids. CDR1 SGHVS and CDR2 FNYEAQ come from the germline V gene. Written as DNA, the CDR3 is TGTGCCAGCAGCCTTTTGGGTGGGACTACTGGCACAGATACGCAGTATTTT. It yields the protein CASSLLGGTTGTDTQYF.

The J gene is TRBJ2-5, the V gene TRBV5-8; TRBD1 agrees at 12 bases. The CDR3 extends over 14 amino acids. From germline, CDR1 is SGHTS and CDR2 YDEGEE. The J segment lost 5 bases and the V segment lost 5 bases, leaving 4 bases of the junction unmatched. The CDR3: CASRGTGGGETQYF. The CDR3 DNA is TGTGCCAGCAGAGGGACAGGGGGCGGGGAGACCCAGTACTTC.

The chain combines TRBV6-5 with TRBJ2-1; D may be TRBD2 (6 bases). Between the trimmed V and J ends, which lost 5 bases and 0 bases, there was a span of 11 bases. The CDR3 runs 15 residues. In germline, CDR1 is MNHEY, CDR2 SVGAGI. CDR3 sequence (DNA): TGTGCCAGCAGTCCTAAGACTAGCTCCTACAATGAGCAGTTCTTC. Translation: CASSPKTSSYNEQFF.

This rearrangement joins TRBV4-2 to TRBJ2-3; 12 bases are shared with TRBD2. This CDR3 spans 17 amino acids. The V and J ends lost 0 bases and 5 bases, in that order; junction bases with no gene match: 6. CDR1 is LGHNA and CDR2 is YNFKEQ in the germline V gene. CDR3 in amino acids: CASSQDSASGGVDTQYF. CDR3 nucleotide sequence: TGTGCCAGCAGCCAAGATAGTGCTAGCGGGGGGGTAGATACGCAGTATTTT.

The J gene is TRBJ2-3, the V gene TRBV15; D may be TRBD2 (6 bases). Trimming removed 0 bases at V and 6 bases at J, with 16 bases between. From germline, CDR1 is LNHNV and CDR2 YYDKDF (reference sequence). The CDR3 is 16 amino acids. The CDR3 nucleotides are TGTGCCACCAGCAGAGATGGGGCAGGCCGGGGGGATACGCAGTATTTT. This translates into CATSRDGAGRGDTQYF. Drawing the rest from reference TRBV15 and TRBJ2-3, the complete variable domain is DAMVIQNPRYQVTQFGKPVTLSCSQTLNHNVMYWYQQKSSQAPKLLFHYYDKDFNNEADTPDNFQSRRPNTSFCFLDIRSPGLGDTAMYLCATSRDGAGRGDTQYFGPGTRLTVL.

On this clone: The junction shows a germline mismatch at one end, possibly a read error. The J gene is TRBJ1-2, the V gene TRBV14; D is undetermined. Per the germline V gene, CDR1 is SGHDN and CDR2 is FVKESK. There are 12 residues in the CDR3. This chain's CDR3 is CASSQERGGYPF. CDR3 sequence (DNA): TGTGCCAGCAGCCAAGAACGGGGTGGCTACCCCTTC. The variable domain in full, completed from reference TRBV14 and TRBJ1-2, reads EAGVTQFPSHSVIEKGQTVTLRCDPISGHDNLYWYRRVMGKEIKFLLHFVKESKQDESGMPNNRFLAERTGGTYSTLKVQPAELEDSGVYFCASSQERGGYPFGSGTRLTVV.

V usage is TRBV7-2 and J usage is TRBJ2-3; the D gene is possibly TRBD2 (5 bases). V lost 4 bases to trimming and J lost 1 base, with 15 bases between them. The CDR3 contains 16 residues. The germline V gene encodes CDR1 SGHTA and CDR2 FQGNSA. The CDR3 here is CASSSRSRAGTDTQYF. The CDR3 coding sequence is TGTGCCAGCAGCTCAAGATCGAGGGCGGGCACAGATACGCAGTATTTT.

This rearrangement joins TRBV7-2 to TRBJ2-1; 9 bases align to TRBD2. The trim removed 0 bases at V and 7 bases at J, leaving 4 bases unmatched. The germline CDR1 and CDR2 sequences are SGHTA and FQGNSA. This CDR3 spans 15 amino acids. The CDR3 sequence: CASSLAAGGQNEQFF. The CDR3, as DNA: TGTGCCAGCAGCTTAGCGGCGGGGGGGCAGAATGAGCAGTTCTTC.

The count of this clone is one. The chain carries TRBV7-9 and TRBJ2-3, with D maybe TRBD2 (6 bases). CDR1 and CDR2 (germline): SEHNR, FQNEAQ (reference sequence). Trimming cost V 6 bases and J 0 bases, with 13 bases left between them. CDR3 size: 15 residues. In DNA, the CDR3 is TGTGCCAGCAGTCCTACTGGGACTAGCACAGATACGCAGTATTTT. Translation: CASSPTGTSTDTQYF.

In DNA form, the CDR3 reads TGTGCCAGCAGTGAAGAGCCAGGCTGGCCCTATGGCTACACCTTC. As protein: CASSEEPGWPYGYTF. The chain has TRBV6-1 and TRBJ1-2; D unclear. From germline, CDR1 is MNHNS and CDR2 SASEGT. The length of the CDR3 is 15 residues. V was clipped by 1 base and J by 4 bases, with 13 bases between them.

This clone has more than one count but fewer than ten. The V call is TRBV6-1, the J call TRBJ2-3; D not resolved. Trimming removed 6 bases at V and 1 base at J, with 11 bases between. The germline V gene encodes CDR1 MNHNS and CDR2 SASEGT. The CDR3 totals 14 residues. CDR3 amino acids: CASSVEDGTDTQYF. The DNA for the CDR3 is TGTGCCAGCAGCGTAGAGGATGGCACAGATACGCAGTATTTT.

Only a few counts were recorded for this clone. J is TRBJ1-6 and V is TRBV25-1; 9 bases align to TRBD1. The length of the CDR3 is 13 residues. J gave up 10 bases and V 5 bases, and 3 bases lay outside the gene matches. Germline V gives CDR1 MGHDK, CDR2 SYGVNS. The CDR3 protein is CASSRTGDSPLHF. DNA of the CDR3: TGTGCCAGCAGTAGGACAGGGGACTCACCCCTCCACTTT.

The rearrangement joins TRBV4-3 to TRBJ2-2; a possible D gene is TRBD2 (5 bases). V shed 3 bases and J shed 10 bases, with 18 bases lying between them. This CDR3 region has 15 residues. The germline gives CDR1 LGHNA, CDR2 YSLEER. The CDR3 reads CASSQGRPPMSELFF. The DNA of the CDR3 is TGCGCCAGCAGCCAGGGGAGACCTCCGATGTCGGAGCTGTTTTTT.

This clone showed up just once. The rearrangement uses TRBV6-1 and TRBJ1-2; TRBD1 might be the D (6 bases). The V end was cut by 0 bases, the J end by 6 bases, with 14 bases between. The CDR3 runs to 15 residues. Germline assignment: CDR1 MNHNS and CDR2 SASEGT. Written as DNA, the CDR3 is TGTGCCAGCAGTGAAGCGCAGGGGCGCTTACATGGCTACACCTTC. Its protein product is CASSEAQGRLHGYTF.

This clone has just one count. The chain combines TRBV5-1 with TRBJ2-7; 9 bases map to TRBD1. The CDR3 has 15 residues. The germline CDR1 and CDR2 sequences are SGHRS and YFSETQ. The V gene end was trimmed by 4 bases and the J gene end by 7 bases; junction bases not matched to a gene: 12. CDR3 protein: CASSNSGTGQEEQYF. For the CDR3, the DNA is TGCGCCAGCAGCAACTCCGGGACAGGGCAAGAAGAGCAGTACTTC.

This chain links TRBV7-7 with TRBJ2-5, with D possibly matching TRBD1 (6 bases). Germline values: CDR1 SSHAT, CDR2 FNYEAQ (reference sequence). V lost 8 bases, J lost 2 bases, and 12 bases lay in between. This CDR3 has 13 amino acids. The CDR3 loop reads CASAVDRQETQYF. The CDR3 DNA is TGTGCCAGCGCAGTGGACAGACAAGAGACCCAGTACTTC.